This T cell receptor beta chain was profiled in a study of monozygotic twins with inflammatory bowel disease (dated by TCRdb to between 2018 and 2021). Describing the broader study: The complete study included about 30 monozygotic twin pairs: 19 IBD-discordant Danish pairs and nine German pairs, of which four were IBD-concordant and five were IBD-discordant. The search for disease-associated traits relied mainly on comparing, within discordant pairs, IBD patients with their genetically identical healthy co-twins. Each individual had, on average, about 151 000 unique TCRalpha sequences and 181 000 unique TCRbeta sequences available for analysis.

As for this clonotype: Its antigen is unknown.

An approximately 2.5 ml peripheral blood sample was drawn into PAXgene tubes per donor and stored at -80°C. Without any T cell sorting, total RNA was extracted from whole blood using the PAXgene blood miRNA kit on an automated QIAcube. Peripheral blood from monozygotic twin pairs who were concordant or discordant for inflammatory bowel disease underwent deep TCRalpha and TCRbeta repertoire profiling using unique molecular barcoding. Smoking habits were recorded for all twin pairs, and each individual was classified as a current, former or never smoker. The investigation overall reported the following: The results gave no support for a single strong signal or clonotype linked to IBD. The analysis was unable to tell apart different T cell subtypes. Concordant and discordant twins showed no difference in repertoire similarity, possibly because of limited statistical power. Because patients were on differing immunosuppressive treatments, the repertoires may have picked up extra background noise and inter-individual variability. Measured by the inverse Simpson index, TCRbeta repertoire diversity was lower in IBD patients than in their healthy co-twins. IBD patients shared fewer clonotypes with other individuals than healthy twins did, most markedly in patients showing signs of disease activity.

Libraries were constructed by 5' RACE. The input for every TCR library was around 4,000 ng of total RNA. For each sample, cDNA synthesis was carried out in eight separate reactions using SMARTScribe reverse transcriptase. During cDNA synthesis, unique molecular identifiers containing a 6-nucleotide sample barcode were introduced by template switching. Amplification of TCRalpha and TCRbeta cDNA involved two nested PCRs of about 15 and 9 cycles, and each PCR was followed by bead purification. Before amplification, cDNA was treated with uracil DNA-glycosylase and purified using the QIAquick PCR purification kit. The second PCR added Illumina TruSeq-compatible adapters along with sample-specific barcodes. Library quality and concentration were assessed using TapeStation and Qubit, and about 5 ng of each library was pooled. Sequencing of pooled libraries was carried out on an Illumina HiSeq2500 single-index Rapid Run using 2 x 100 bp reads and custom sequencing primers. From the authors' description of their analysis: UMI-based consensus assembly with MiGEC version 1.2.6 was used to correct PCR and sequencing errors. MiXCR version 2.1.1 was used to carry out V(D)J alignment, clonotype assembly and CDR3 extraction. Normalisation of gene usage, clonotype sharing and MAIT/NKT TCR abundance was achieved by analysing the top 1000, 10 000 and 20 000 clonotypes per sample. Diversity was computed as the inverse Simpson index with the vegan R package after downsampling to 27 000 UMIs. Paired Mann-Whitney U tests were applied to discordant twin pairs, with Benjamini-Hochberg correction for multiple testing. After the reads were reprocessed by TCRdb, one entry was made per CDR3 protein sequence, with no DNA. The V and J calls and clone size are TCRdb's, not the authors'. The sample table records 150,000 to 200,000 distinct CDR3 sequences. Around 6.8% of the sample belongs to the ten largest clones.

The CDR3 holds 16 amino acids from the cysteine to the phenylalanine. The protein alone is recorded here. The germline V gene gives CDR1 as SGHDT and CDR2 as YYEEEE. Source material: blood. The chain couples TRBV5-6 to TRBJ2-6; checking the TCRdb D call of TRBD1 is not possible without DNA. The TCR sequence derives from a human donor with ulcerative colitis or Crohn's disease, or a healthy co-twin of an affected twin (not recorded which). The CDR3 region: CASSLGTGWKVDVLTF.